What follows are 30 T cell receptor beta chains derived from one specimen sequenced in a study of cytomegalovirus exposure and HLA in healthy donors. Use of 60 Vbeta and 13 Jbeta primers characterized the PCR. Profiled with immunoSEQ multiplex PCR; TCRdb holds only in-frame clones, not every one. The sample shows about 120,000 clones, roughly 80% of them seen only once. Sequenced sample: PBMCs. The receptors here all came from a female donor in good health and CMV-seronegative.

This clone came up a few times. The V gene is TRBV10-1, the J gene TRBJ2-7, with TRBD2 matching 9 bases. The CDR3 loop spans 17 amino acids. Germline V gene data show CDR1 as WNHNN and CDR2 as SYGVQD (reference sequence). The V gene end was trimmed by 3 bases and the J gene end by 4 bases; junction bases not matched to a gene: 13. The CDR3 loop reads CASSDRPRLAGRYEQYF. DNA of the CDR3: TGCGCCAGCAGTGATCGCCCCCGGCTAGCGGGGCGTTACGAGCAGTACTTC.

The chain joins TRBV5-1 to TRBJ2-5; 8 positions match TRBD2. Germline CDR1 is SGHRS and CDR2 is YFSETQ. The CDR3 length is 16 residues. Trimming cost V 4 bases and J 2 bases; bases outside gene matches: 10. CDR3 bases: TGCGCCAGCAGCCTTATAGCGGGGTCGGCTCAAGAGACCCAGTACTTC. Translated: CASSLIAGSAQETQYF.

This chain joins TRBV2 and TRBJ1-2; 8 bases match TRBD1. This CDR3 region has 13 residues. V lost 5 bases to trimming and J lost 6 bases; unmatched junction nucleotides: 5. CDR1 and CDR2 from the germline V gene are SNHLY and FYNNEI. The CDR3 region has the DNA TGTGCCAGCAGTTACGACAGGGGTGATGGCTACACCTTC. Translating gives CASSYDRGDGYTF.

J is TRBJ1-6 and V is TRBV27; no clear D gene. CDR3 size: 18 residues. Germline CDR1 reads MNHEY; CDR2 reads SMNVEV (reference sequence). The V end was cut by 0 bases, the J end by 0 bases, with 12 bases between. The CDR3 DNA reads TGTGCCAGCAGTTTATCGTTGGCGGGAGACTCCTATAATTCACCCCTCCACTTT. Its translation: CASSLSLAGDSYNSPLHF.

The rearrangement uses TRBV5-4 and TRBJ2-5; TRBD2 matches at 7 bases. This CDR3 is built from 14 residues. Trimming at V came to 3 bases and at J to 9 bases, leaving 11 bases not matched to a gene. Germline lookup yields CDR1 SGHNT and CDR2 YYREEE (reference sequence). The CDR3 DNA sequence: TGTGCCAGCAGCTATGCGGGGGACGGTGTGGCCCAGTACTTC. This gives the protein CASSYAGDGVAQYF. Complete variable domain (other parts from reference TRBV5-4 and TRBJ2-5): ETGVTQSPTHLIKTRGQQVTLRCSSQSGHNTVSWYQQALGQGPQFIFQYYREEENGRGNFPPRFSGLQFPNYSSELNVNALELDDSALYLCASSYAGDGVAQYFGPGTRLLVL.

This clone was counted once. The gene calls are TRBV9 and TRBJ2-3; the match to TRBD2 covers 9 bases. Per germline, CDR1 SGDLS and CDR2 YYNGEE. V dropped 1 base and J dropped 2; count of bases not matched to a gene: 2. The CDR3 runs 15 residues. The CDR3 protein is CASSVSGGITDTQYF. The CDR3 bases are TGTGCCAGCAGCGTAAGCGGGGGGATCACAGATACGCAGTATTTT.

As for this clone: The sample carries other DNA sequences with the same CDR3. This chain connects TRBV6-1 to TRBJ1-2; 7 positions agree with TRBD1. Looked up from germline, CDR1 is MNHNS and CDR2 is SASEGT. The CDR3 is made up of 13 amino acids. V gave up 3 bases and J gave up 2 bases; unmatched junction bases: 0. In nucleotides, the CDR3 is TGTGCCAGCAGTGAGACAGGGAACTATGGCTACACCTTC. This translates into CASSETGNYGYTF.

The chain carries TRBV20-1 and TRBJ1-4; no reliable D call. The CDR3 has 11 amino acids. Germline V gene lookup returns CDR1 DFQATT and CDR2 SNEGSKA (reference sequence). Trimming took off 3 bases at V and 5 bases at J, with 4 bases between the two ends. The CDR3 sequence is CSARGNEKLFF. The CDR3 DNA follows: TGCAGTGCTAGGGGCAATGAAAAACTGTTTTTT.

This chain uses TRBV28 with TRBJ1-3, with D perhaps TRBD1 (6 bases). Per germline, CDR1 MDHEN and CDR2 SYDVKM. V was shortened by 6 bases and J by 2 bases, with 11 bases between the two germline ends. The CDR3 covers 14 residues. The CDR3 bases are TGTGCCAGCAGCCCAGACAGGCCTGGAAACACCATATATTTT. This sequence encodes CASSPDRPGNTIYF.

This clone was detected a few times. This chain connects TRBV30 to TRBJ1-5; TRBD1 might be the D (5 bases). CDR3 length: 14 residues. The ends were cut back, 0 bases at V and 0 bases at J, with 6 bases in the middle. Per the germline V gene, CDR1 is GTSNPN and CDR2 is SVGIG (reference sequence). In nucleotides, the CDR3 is TGTGCCTGGAGTGTAGACAGTAGCAATCAGCCCCAGCATTTT. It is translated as CAWSVDSSNQPQHF.

The CDR3 nucleotides read TGTGCCAGCAGTTCCCTCGCGCGGCAGAACACTGAAGCTTTCTTT. Its protein product is CASSSLARQNTEAFF. The J gene is TRBJ1-1, the V gene TRBV6-5; no definite D call. V was pared by 4 bases and J by 1 base, with 13 bases between. The germline CDR1 and CDR2 sequences are MNHEY and SVGAGI. The CDR3 length is 15 residues.

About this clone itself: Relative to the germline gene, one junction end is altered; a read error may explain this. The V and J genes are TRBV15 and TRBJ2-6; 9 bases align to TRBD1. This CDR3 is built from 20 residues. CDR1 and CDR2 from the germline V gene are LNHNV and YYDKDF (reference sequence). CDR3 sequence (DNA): TGTGCCACCAGCCCGCGCGGTGGGGACAGGGTGGGTTCTGGGGCCAACGGCCTGACTTTC. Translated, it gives CATSPRGGDRVGSGANGLTF.

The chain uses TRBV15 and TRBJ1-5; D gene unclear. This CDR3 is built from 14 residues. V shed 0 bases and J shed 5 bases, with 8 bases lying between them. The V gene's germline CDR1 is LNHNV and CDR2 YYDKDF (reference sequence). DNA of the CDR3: TGTGCCACCAGCAGAGATCTGGGAGATCAGCCCCAGCATTTT. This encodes CATSRDLGDQPQHF.

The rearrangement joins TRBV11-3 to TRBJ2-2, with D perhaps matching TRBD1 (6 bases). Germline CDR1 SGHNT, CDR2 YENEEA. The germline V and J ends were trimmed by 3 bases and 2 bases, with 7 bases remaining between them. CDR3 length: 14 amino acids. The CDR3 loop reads CASSLGTNTGELFF. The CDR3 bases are TGTGCCAGCAGCTTGGGGACAAACACCGGGGAGCTGTTTTTT.

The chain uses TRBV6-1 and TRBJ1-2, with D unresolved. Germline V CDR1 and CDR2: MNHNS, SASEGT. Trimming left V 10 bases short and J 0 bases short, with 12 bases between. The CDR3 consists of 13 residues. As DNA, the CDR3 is TGTGCCACGGGTCCTGCGGCTAACTATGGCTACACCTTC. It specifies CATGPAANYGYTF.

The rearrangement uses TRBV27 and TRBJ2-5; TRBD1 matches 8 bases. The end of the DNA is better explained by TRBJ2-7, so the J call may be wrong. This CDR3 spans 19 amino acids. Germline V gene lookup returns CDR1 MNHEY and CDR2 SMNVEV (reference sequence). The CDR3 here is CASSCTLTGVELPYYEQYF. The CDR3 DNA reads TGTGCCAGCAGTTGTACCCTGACAGGGGTGGAACTTCCCTACTACGAGCAGTACTTC.

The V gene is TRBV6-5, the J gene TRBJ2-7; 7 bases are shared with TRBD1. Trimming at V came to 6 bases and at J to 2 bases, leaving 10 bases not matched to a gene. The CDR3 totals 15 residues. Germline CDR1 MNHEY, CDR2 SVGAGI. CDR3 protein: CASRPTRDSAYEQYF. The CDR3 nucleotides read TGTGCCAGCAGACCGACCCGGGACAGTGCCTACGAGCAGTACTTC.

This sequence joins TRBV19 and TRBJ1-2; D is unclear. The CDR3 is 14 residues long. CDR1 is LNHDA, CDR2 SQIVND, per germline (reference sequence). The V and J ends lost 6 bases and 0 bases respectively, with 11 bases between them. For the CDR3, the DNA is TGTGCCAGTAGAACCGGGAAGGCTAACTATGGCTACACCTTC. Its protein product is CASRTGKANYGYTF.

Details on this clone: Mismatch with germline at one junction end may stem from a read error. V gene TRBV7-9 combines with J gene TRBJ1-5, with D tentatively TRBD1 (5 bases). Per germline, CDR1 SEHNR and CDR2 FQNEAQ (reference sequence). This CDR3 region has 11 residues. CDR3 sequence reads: CTSSGGGPQHF. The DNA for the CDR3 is TGTACCAGCAGCGGGGGGGGGCCCCAGCATTTT.

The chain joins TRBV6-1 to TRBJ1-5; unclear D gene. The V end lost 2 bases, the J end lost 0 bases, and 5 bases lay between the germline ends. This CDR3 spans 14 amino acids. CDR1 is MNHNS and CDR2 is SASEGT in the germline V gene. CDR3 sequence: CASSEQDSNQPQHF. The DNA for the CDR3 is TGTGCCAGCAGTGAACAGGATAGCAATCAGCCCCAGCATTTT.

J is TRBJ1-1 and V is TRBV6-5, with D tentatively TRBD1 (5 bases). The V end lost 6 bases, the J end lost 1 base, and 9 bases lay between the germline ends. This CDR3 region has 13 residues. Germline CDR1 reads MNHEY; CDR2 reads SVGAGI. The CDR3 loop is CASSPRENTEAFF. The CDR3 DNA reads TGTGCCAGCAGCCCCAGGGAGAACACTGAAGCTTTCTTT.

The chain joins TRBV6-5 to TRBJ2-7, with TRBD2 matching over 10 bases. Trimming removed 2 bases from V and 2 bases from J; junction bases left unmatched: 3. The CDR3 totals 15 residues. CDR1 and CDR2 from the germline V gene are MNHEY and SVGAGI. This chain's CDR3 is CASSYSSGGPYEQYF. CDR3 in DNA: TGTGCCAGCAGTTACAGTAGCGGGGGGCCCTACGAGCAGTACTTC.

The CDR3 coding sequence is TGTGCCAGCAGCCCAGGACAGGGAGATTATGGCTACACCTTC. This translates into CASSPGQGDYGYTF. This chain connects TRBV9 to TRBJ1-2; 8 positions match TRBD1. The J segment lost 5 bases and the V segment lost 4 bases, leaving 7 bases of the junction unmatched. CDR3 length: 14 amino acids. Germline lookup yields CDR1 SGDLS and CDR2 YYNGEE.

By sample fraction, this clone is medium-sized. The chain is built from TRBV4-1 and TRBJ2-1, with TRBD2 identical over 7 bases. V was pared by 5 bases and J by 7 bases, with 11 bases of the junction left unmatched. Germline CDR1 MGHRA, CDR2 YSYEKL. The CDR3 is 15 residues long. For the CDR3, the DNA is TGCGCCAGCAGCACTCTAGCGGCCCCTGGGAATGAGCAGTTCTTC. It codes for CASSTLAAPGNEQFF.

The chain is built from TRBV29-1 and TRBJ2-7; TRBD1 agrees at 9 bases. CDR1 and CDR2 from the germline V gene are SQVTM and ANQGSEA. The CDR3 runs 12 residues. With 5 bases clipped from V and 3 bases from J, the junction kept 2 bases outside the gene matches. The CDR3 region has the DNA TGCAGCGTTCTGGGACAGGGCTACGAGCAGTACTTC. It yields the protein CSVLGQGYEQYF.

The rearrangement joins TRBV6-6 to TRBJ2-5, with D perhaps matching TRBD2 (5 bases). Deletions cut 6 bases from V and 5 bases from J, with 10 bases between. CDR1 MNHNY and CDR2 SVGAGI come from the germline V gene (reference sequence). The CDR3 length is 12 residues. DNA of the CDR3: TGTGCCAGCAGAGGAAGGGAGGAGACCCAGTACTTC. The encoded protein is CASRGREETQYF.

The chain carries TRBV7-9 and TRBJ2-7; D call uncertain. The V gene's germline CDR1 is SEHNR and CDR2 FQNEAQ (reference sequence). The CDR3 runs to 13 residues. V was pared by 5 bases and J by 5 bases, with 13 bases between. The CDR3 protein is CASSPRSRHEQYF. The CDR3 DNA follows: TGTGCCAGCAGCCCCAGGTCGCGTCACGAGCAGTACTTC.

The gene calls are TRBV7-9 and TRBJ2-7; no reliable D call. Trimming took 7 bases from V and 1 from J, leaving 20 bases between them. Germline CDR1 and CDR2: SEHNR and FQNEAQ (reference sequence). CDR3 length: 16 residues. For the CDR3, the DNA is TGTGCCAGCACCCTAAACCGGCTAGACGGATCCTACGAGCAGTACTTC. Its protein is CASTLNRLDGSYEQYF.

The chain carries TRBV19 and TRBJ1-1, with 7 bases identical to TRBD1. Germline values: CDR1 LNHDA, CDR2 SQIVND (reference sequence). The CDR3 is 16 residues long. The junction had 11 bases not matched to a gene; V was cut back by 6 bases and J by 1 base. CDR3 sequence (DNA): TGTGCCAGTAGCCCAACAGGGGCGGGAGGGAACACTGAAGCTTTCTTT. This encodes CASSPTGAGGNTEAFF.

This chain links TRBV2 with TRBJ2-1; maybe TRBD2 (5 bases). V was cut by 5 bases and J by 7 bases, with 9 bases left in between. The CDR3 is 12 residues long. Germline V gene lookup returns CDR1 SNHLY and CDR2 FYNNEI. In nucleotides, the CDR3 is TGTGCCAGCAGTACGGGGTGGAATGAGCAGTTCTTC. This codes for CASSTGWNEQFF. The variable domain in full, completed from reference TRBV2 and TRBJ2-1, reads EPEVTQTPSHQVTQMGQEVILRCVPISNHLYFYWYRQILGQKVEFLVSFYNNEISEKSEIFDDQFSVERPDGSNFTLKIRSTKLEDSAMYFCASSTGWNEQFFGPGTRLTVL.